These T cell receptor beta chains were read from a single sample in a study of CD8+CD57+ T cells in acquired aplastic anemia. TCRdb redid the calling of the reads with MiXCR, one entry per CDR3 protein. The sample lists around 150,000 distinct CDR3 sequences; about 50% were seen once. Sequenced material: sorted CD4+, CD8+, or CD8+CD57+ T cells (not recorded which) from PBMCs. These receptor sequences come from a human donor with aplastic anemia. CDR3s include the opening cysteine and the closing phenylalanine or tryptophan. A D gene is named only where the DNA matches it firmly. Clone size is given for some rows only: seen once, a few or many times, or a class if the clone is expanded.

CSARTRSGGSTDTQYF	TGCAGTGCTAGAACCCGTAGTGGGGGCAGCACAGATACGCAGTATTTT	few	TRBV20-1	TRBJ2-3	-
CASSGALTAETSYGEQFF	TGTGCCAGCAGCGGGGCGCTCACCGCCGAGACATCCTACGGTGAGCAGTTCTTC	many	TRBV2	TRBJ2-1	-
CASYTSGNTGELFF	TGCGCCAGTTATACTAGCGGGAACACCGGGGAGCTGTTTTTT	-	TRBV5-1	TRBJ2-2	TRBD2
CASSRDREGQPQHF	TGTGCCAGCAGCCGGGACAGGGAGGGTCAGCCCCAGCATTTT	many	TRBV7-9	TRBJ1-5	TRBD1
CASSVESGQGFTGNTIYF	TGTGCCAGCAGCGTAGAATCAGGGCAGGGTTTCACTGGAAACACCATATATTTT	-	TRBV9	TRBJ1-3	-
CASSLASGGQETQYF	TGTGCCAGCAGCTTAGCTTCGGGGGGACAAGAGACCCAGTACTTC	-	TRBV7-9	TRBJ2-5	TRBD2
CAISPRMNTEAFF	TGTGCCATCAGCCCGAGGATGAACACTGAAGCTTTCTTT	-	TRBV10-3	TRBJ1-1	-
CASSPLGGVFGGYTF	TGTGCCAGCAGCCCGTTGGGAGGGGTGTTTGGCGGCTACACCTTC	-	TRBV7-8	TRBJ1-2	-
CSARLAGYQETQYF	TGCAGTGCTAGACTAGCGGGGTACCAAGAGACCCAGTACTTC	-	TRBV20-1	TRBJ2-5	TRBD2
CASSGHLREAPSYNEQFF	TGCGCCAGCAGCGGCCACCTCAGAGAGGCCCCCTCCTACAATGAGCAGTTCTTC	many	TRBV5-1	TRBJ2-1	-
CSARVLDNTEAFF	TGCAGTGCTAGAGTCCTGGATAACACTGAAGCTTTCTTT	-	TRBV20-1	TRBJ1-1	-
CASSDPGTASTDTQYF	TGTGCCAGCAGCGATCCCGGGACGGCGAGCACAGATACGCAGTATTTT	many	TRBV7-9	TRBJ2-3	-
CAWSATGRYGYTF	TGTGCCTGGAGTGCTACAGGGCGCTATGGCTACACCTTC	-	TRBV30	TRBJ1-2	-
CASSSLIDQPQHF	TGTGCCAGCAGCTCACTAATTGATCAGCCCCAGCATTTT	-	TRBV7-2	TRBJ1-5	-